A single sample gave rise to the 24 T cell receptor beta chains below, sequenced in a study of regulatory T cells in long-lasting Graves disease. The time point here: newly diagnosed GD, antithyroid drugs for less than 3 months. Construction of the TCR library relied on RNA isolated from PBMCs. Relying on iRepertoire HTBI primers and Arm-PCR of CDR3 regions, the team built TCR beta libraries. From the multiplex PCR reads, TCRdb called clonotypes with MiXCR, one entry per CDR3 protein. In the table there are approximately 480,000 distinct CDR3 sequences, around 15% of which are singletons. These data were likewise used in another study, on T cells in Graves' hyperthyroidism and ophthalmopathy.

Sample: peripheral blood mononuclear cells (PBMCs), taken at new diagnosis, from a patient treated with antithyroid drugs. The source of these receptors is a man aged 35 to 55 with Graves disease.

The sample holds many counts of this clonotype. The chain has TRBV6-1 and TRBJ2-1; tentatively, D is TRBD2 (5 bases). V lost 6 bases and J lost 5, with 14 bases in between. CDR3 length equals 14 residues. Germline V gene data show CDR1 as MNHNS and CDR2 as SASEGT. This chain's CDR3 is CASSDIRGHNEQFF. CDR3 sequence (DNA): TGTGCCAGCAGCGACATACGGGGTCACAATGAGCAGTTCTTC.

The table lists this clonotype with many counts. This sequence joins TRBV18 and TRBJ2-3; tentative D call: TRBD1 (5 bases). The CDR3 is 14 residues long. V was trimmed by 6 bases and J by 6 bases, leaving 16 bases between them. CDR1 is KGHSH and CDR2 is LQKENI in the germline V gene. The CDR3 spells CASSPSRGADTQYF. In DNA form, the CDR3 reads TGTGCCAGCTCGCCATCAAGGGGCGCGGATACGCAGTATTTT.

In its sample, this clonotype was seen a few times. V gene TRBV3-1 combines with J gene TRBJ2-4, with TRBD2 matching 12 bases. This CDR3 has 18 residues. Germline V gives CDR1 LGHDT, CDR2 YNNKEL (reference sequence). V lost 4 bases and J lost 5; bases outside the gene matches: 12. The CDR3: CASSPWTSGNTHENIQYF. Written as DNA, the CDR3 is TGTGCCAGCAGCCCGTGGACTAGCGGGAACACCCATGAAAACATTCAGTACTTC. Drawing the rest from reference TRBV3-1 and TRBJ2-4, the complete variable domain is DTAVSQTPKYLVTQMGNDKSIKCEQNLGHDTMYWYKQDSKKFLKIMFSYNNKELIINETVPNRFSPKSPDKAHLNLHINSLELGDSAVYFCASSPWTSGNTHENIQYFGAGTRLSVL.

This clonotype was detected only a few times. The gene calls are TRBV10-3 and TRBJ2-7; no definite D call. Trimming removed 4 bases from V and 4 bases from J, with 5 bases in between. CDR3 length: 11 residues. The germline CDR1 and CDR2 sequences are ENHRY and SYGVKD. The CDR3 coding sequence is TGTGCCATCAGTGCCCGTTACGAGCAGTACTTC. It translates to CAISARYEQYF.

About this clonotype: One base away lies a much larger clone, so this may be a sequencing read error. The rearrangement links TRBV25-1 to TRBJ2-1, with TRBD2 matching over 10 bases. V lost 3 bases and J lost 5; bases outside the gene matches: 10. Germline V gives CDR1 MGHDK, CDR2 SYGVNS. The CDR3 length is 17 residues. CDR3 in DNA: TGTGCCAGCAGTGATACTAGCGGGACTAATTCCCACAATGAGCAGTTCTTC. Residues: CASSDTSGTNSHNEQFF.

This clonotype was recorded many times. The CDR3 loop reads CASSSRRALDNEQFF. CDR3 bases: TGTGCCAGCAGTTCGAGGAGGGCCCTCGACAATGAGCAGTTCTTC. This rearrangement joins TRBV2 to TRBJ2-1, with D tentatively TRBD2 (6 bases). Trimming shortened V by 5 bases and J by 5 bases, and 16 bases separated the two germline ends. This CDR3 comprises 15 residues. Per germline, CDR1 SNHLY and CDR2 FYNNEI. The full variable domain, in which reference TRBV2 and TRBJ2-1 provide the parts outside the CDR3, is EPEVTQTPSHQVTQMGQEVILRCVPISNHLYFYWYRQILGQKVEFLVSFYNNEISEKSEIFDDQFSVERPDGSNFTLKIRSTKLEDSAMYFCASSSRRALDNEQFFGPGTRLTVL.

The J gene is TRBJ2-7, the V gene TRBV6-1, with 8 bases aligning to TRBD1. The CDR3 is made up of 13 amino acids. V lost 9 bases to trimming and J lost 2 bases; unmatched junction nucleotides: 6. Germline-derived CDR1 and CDR2 are MNHNS and SASEGT. The CDR3 reads CASQRTGTYEQYF. CDR3 nucleotide sequence: TGTGCCAGTCAACGGACAGGGACCTACGAGCAGTACTTC.

This clonotype was recorded a few times. This chain uses TRBV19 with TRBJ2-1; D could derive from TRBD1 or TRBD2 (6 bases each). This CDR3 contains 17 residues. V was shortened by 5 bases and J by 8 bases, with 25 bases between the two germline ends. Germline lookup yields CDR1 LNHDA and CDR2 SQIVND (reference sequence). CDR3 coding DNA: TGTGCCAGTAGTGGTCCCCGAGGGGGGAAATCTCTGGATGAGCAGTTCTTC. This sequence encodes CASSGPRGGKSLDEQFF.

This clonotype has a count of ten or more. This sequence joins TRBV2 and TRBJ1-4; 9 nucleotides match TRBD1. The CDR3 runs to 14 residues. V shed 6 bases and J 4 bases; nucleotides not matched to a gene: 3. Germline CDR1 is SNHLY and CDR2 is FYNNEI. The CDR3 DNA follows: TGTGCCAGCAGGACGGGACAGGGTAATGAAAAACTGTTTTTT. The encoded protein is CASRTGQGNEKLFF.

This clonotype was observed at least ten times. The chain joins TRBV30 to TRBJ1-1; D gene unclear. There are 15 residues in the CDR3. CDR1 is GTSNPN and CDR2 is SVGIG in the germline V gene (reference sequence). The ends were cut back, 0 bases at V and 0 bases at J, with 11 bases in the middle. The CDR3: CAWSVPSRMNTEAFF. The CDR3 region has the DNA TGTGCCTGGAGTGTTCCGTCACGCATGAACACTGAAGCTTTCTTT.

This clonotype appeared many times. The junction departs from the called germline gene at one end, perhaps through a read error. The chain combines TRBV5-1 with TRBJ2-1; 7 bases line up with TRBD2. Germline lookup yields CDR1 SGHRS and CDR2 YFSETQ. The CDR3 is made up of 15 amino acids. CDR3 in DNA: TGTGCCAGCAGCCCTAGAGGACTAGCCTACAATGAGCAGTTCTTC. Its translation: CASSPRGLAYNEQFF.

This clonotype was recorded at least ten times. The chain uses TRBV2 and TRBJ2-7, with 11 bases matching TRBD2. V lost 5 bases and J lost 4; bases outside the gene matches: 1. Germline CDR1 is SNHLY and CDR2 is FYNNEI. The CDR3 spans 13 residues. The chain's CDR3 is CASSRLAGYEQYF. DNA of the CDR3: TGTGCCAGCAGTAGACTAGCGGGGTACGAGCAGTACTTC.

This clonotype was detected ten times or more. The genes are TRBV5-4 and TRBJ2-7, with 12 bases aligning to TRBD2. CDR3 length: 15 residues. Germline loops: CDR1 SGHNT, CDR2 YYREEE (reference sequence). J lost 4 bases, V lost 5 bases, and 7 bases had no gene match. CDR3 coding DNA: TGTGCCAGCAGTCAAGGACTAGCGGGGACGTACGAGCAGTACTTC. Amino acid sequence: CASSQGLAGTYEQYF.

This clonotype was observed many times. The V call is TRBV6-2 or TRBV6-3, the J call TRBJ2-1; maybe TRBD1 (6 bases). CDR1 and CDR2 from the germline V gene are MNHEY and SVGEGT. Deletions cut 6 bases from V and 8 bases from J, with 23 bases between. The CDR3 consists of 16 residues. CDR3 in DNA: TGTGCCAGCAGGCGACGAGTCATAGGGGGTTTACATGAGCAGTTCTTC. It yields the protein CASRRRVIGGLHEQFF.

The genes are TRBV15 and TRBJ2-5; D is unclear. The CDR3 has 12 amino acids. V was clipped by 0 bases and J by 1 base, with 0 bases between them. Germline-derived CDR1 and CDR2 are LNHNV and YYDKDF (reference sequence). CDR3 region: CATSRDQETQYF. CDR3 nucleotide sequence: TGTGCCACCAGCAGAGACCAAGAGACCCAGTACTTC.

This clonotype was seen a few times. This chain connects TRBV11-3 to TRBJ1-6; D perhaps matches TRBD1 (5 bases). The germline V gene has CDR1 SGHNT and CDR2 YENEEA. V was pared by 3 bases and J by 8 bases, with 26 bases between. The CDR3 runs 19 residues. CDR3 loop: CASSLTWGTRQKMDSPLHF. The CDR3 DNA reads TGTGCCAGCAGCTTGACTTGGGGGACCCGCCAGAAAATGGATTCACCCCTCCACTTT.

This clonotype was picked up many times. The chain uses TRBV6-8 and TRBJ2-7; 10 bases align to TRBD2. CDR3 length equals 16 residues. V gave up 2 bases and J gave up 1 base; unmatched junction bases: 5. Germline V gene sequence: CDR1 MNHGY, CDR2 SAAAGT. The CDR3 sequence is CASSYALLAGSYEQYF. The CDR3 DNA follows: TGTGCCAGCAGTTACGCTTTACTAGCGGGGTCCTACGAGCAGTACTTC.

As to this clonotype: A much larger clonotype is one base distant, so this may be a read error. The V and J genes are TRBV28 and TRBJ1-2; tentative D call: TRBD1 (5 bases). This CDR3 spans 15 amino acids. The germline CDR1 and CDR2 sequences are MDHEN and SYDVKM. CDR3 sequence: CANSPLVTVNYGYTF. The CDR3 region has the DNA TGTGCCAACAGTCCCCTCGTGACAGTGAACTATGGCTACACCTTC.

This clonotype showed up many times. CDR3 loop: CASSQQPSYGYTF. CDR3 sequence (DNA): TGTGCCAGCAGCCAACAGCCATCCTATGGCTACACCTTC. This rearrangement joins TRBV14 to TRBJ1-2; D is ambiguous. Trimming stripped 2 bases from V and 4 bases from J, with 8 bases between. CDR1 and CDR2 (germline): SGHDN, FVKESK. This CDR3 is 13 amino acids long. The entire variable domain, with the rest obtained from reference TRBV14 and TRBJ1-2, is as follows: EAGVTQFPSHSVIEKGQTVTLRCDPISGHDNLYWYRRVMGKEIKFLLHFVKESKQDESGMPNNRFLAERTGGTYSTLKVQPAELEDSGVYFCASSQQPSYGYTFGSGTRLTVV.

The CDR3 loop is CASSYLGTADSGNTIYF. The CDR3, as DNA: TGTGCCAGCAGCTACTTGGGGACTGCCGACTCTGGAAACACCATATATTTT. This rearrangement joins TRBV7-9 to TRBJ1-3, with a weak D call TRBD1 (5 bases). Trimming removed 4 bases from V and 0 bases from J, with 16 bases in between. The germline CDR1 and CDR2 sequences are SEHNR and FQNEAQ (reference sequence). The CDR3 runs 17 residues.

This chain connects TRBV4-1 to TRBJ2-4; TRBD2 aligns across 7 bases. CDR1 is MGHRA, CDR2 YSYEKL, per germline. Trimming took 4 bases from V and 9 from J; bases not matched to a gene: 15. The CDR3 length is 16 residues. The CDR3: CASSPFDPTSDGIQYF. The DNA for the CDR3 is TGCGCCAGCAGCCCCTTCGACCCTACTAGCGACGGCATTCAGTACTTC.

In its sample, this clonotype was seen once. One end of the junction fails to match germline, which may point to a read error. J is TRBJ2-7 and V is TRBV30; D is perhaps TRBD2 (5 bases). The V gene's germline CDR1 is GTSNPN and CDR2 SVGIG (reference sequence). This CDR3 is built from 12 residues. CDR3 DNA: TGTGCCGGGAGCCGGGCAGATTACGAGCAGTACTTC. Amino acids: CAGSRADYEQYF. Full variable domain (rest looked up from reference TRBV30 and TRBJ2-7): SQTIHQWPATLVQPVGSPLSLECTVEGTSNPNLYWYRQAAGRGLQLLFYSVGIGQISSEVPQNLSASRPQDRQFILSSKKLLLSDSGFYLCAGSRADYEQYFGPGTRLTVT.

The chain recombines TRBV7-9 with TRBJ2-5; TRBD1 aligns across 7 bases. CDR3 length: 15 residues. Germline V gene lookup returns CDR1 SEHNR and CDR2 FQNEAQ (reference sequence). The V gene end was trimmed by 4 bases and the J gene end by 3 bases; junction bases not matched to a gene: 8. The CDR3 reads CASSSSGTEKETQYF. In nucleotides, the CDR3 is TGTGCCAGCAGCTCTTCCGGGACAGAGAAAGAGACCCAGTACTTC.

This clonotype occurred many times. CDR3 protein: CASSFRTSGRPDTQYF. The CDR3 DNA follows: TGTGCCAGCAGCTTCAGGACTAGCGGGAGACCAGATACGCAGTATTTT. The chain joins TRBV11-2 to TRBJ2-3; 13 positions match TRBD2. Looked up from germline, CDR1 is SGHAT and CDR2 is FQNNGV. This CDR3 spans 16 amino acids. V shed 3 bases, J shed 4 bases, and the junction held 4 bases outside the gene matches.